This T cell receptor beta chain was profiled in a study of blood T cells in healthy people across ages. Germline loops: CDR1 LGHNA, CDR2 YNFKEQ. V lost 0 bases and J lost 4, with 16 bases in between. The CDR3 totals 17 residues. A J-beta primer mix and a sample-barcoded 5' primer were used in a second PCR of roughly 6 to 12 cycles. TCRdb reanalysed the 5' RACE reads using MiXCR and keeps one entry per CDR3 protein. The sample holds about a million distinct CDR3 sequences; roughly 43% are singletons and the top ten take over 10%. This receptor was taken from a man aged 25 to 40 in good health. The V and J genes are TRBV4-2 and TRBJ2-1; D is ambiguous. The sample consisted of blood. This CDR3 reads CASSQDLGGTQYNEQFF. CDR3 in DNA: TGTGCCAGCAGCCAAGATCTAGGCGGCACCCAATACAATGAGCAGTTCTTC.